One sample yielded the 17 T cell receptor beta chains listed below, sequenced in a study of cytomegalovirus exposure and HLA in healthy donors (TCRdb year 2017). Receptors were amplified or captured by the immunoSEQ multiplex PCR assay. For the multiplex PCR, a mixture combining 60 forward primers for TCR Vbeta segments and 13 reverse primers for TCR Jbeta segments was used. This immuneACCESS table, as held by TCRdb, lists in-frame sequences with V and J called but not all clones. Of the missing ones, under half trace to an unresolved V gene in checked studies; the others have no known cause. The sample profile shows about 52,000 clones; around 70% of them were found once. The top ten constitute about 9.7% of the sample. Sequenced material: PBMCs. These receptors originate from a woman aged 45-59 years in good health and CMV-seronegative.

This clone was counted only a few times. Here the CDR3 DNA reads TGTGCCAGCAGTAGACAGGCCTACGAGCAGTACTTC. Encoded protein: CASSRQAYEQYF. V usage is TRBV6-6 and J usage is TRBJ2-7; possibly TRBD1 for D (6 bases). The CDR3 is made up of 12 amino acids. The V end lost 5 bases, the J end lost 2 bases, and 7 bases lay between the germline ends. From germline, CDR1 is MNHNY and CDR2 SVGAGI (reference sequence).

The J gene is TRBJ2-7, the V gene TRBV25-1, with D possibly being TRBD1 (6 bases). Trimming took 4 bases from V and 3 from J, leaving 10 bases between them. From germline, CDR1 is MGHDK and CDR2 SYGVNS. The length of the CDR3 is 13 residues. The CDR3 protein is CASSGQGNYEQYF. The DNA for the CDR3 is TGTGCCAGCAGTGGCCAGGGGAACTACGAGCAGTACTTC.

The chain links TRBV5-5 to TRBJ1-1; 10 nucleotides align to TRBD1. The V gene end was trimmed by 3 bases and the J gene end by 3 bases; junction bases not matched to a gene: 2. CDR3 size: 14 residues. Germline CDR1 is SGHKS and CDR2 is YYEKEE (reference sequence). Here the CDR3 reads CASSSGQGHTEAFF. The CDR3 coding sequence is TGTGCCAGCAGCTCGGGACAGGGGCACACTGAAGCTTTCTTT.

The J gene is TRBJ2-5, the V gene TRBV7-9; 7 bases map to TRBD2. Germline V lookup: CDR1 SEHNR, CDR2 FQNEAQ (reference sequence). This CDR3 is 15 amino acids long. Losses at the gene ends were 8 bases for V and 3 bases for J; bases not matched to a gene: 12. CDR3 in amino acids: CASARQAGTKETQYF. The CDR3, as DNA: TGTGCCAGCGCGCGACAAGCCGGGACTAAAGAGACCCAGTACTTC.

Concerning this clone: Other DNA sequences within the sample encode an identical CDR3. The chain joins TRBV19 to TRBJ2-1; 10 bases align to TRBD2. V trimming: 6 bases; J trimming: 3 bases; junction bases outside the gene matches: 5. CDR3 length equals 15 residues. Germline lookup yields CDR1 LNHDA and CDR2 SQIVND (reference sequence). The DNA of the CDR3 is TGTGCCAGTAGCCGGACTAGCGGAGACTACAATGAGCAGTTCTTC. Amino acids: CASSRTSGDYNEQFF.

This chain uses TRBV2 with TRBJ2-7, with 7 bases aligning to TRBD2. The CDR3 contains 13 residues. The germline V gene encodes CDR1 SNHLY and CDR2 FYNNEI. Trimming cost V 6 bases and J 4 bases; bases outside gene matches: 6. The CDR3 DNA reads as TGTGCCAGCAGGGCGGGAGACATATACGAGCAGTACTTC. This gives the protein CASRAGDIYEQYF.

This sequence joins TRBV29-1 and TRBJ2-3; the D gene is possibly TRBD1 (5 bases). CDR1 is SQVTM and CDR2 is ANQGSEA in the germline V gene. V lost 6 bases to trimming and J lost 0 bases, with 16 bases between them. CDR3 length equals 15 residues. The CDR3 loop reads CSVGHSPSSTDTQYF. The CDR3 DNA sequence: TGCAGCGTAGGACACAGTCCGTCTAGCACAGATACGCAGTATTTT.

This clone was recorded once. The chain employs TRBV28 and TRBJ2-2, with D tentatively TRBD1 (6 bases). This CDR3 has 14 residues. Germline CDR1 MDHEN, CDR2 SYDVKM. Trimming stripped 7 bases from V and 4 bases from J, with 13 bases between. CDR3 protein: CASNPLGGTGELFF. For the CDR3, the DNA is TGTGCCAGCAACCCTTTAGGGGGCACCGGGGAGCTGTTTTTT.

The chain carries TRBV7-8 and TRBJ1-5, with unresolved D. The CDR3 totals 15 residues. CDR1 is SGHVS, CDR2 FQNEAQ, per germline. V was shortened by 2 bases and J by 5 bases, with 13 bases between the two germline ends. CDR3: CASSLPPGGHQPQHF. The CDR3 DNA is TGTGCCAGCAGCTTACCCCCAGGAGGCCATCAGCCCCAGCATTTT.

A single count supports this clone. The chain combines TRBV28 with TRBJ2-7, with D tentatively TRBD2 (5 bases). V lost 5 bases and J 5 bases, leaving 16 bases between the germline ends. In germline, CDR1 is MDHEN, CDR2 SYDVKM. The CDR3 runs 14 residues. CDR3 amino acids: CASSPRDKRNEQYF. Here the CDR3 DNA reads TGTGCCAGCAGTCCACGGGATAAACGGAACGAGCAGTACTTC.

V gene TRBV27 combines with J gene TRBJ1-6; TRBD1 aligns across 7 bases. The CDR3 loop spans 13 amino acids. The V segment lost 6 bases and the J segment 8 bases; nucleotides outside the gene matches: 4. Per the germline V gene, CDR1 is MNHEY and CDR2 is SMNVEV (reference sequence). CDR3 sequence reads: CASRDRLDSPLHF. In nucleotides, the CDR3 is TGTGCCAGCAGGGACAGGCTGGATTCACCCCTCCACTTT.

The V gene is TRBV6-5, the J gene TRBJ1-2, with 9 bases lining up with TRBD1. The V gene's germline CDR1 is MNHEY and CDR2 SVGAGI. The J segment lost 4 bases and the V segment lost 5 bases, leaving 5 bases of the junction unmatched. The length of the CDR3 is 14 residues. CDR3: CASSPGTGPYGYTF. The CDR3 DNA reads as TGTGCCAGCAGTCCCGGGACAGGGCCCTATGGCTACACCTTC.

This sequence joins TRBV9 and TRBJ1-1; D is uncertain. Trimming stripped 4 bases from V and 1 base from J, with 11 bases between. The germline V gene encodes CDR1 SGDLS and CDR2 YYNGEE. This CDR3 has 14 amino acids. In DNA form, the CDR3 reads TGTGCCAGCAGCCCCTTTTTGGCGAACACTGAAGCTTTCTTT. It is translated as CASSPFLANTEAFF.

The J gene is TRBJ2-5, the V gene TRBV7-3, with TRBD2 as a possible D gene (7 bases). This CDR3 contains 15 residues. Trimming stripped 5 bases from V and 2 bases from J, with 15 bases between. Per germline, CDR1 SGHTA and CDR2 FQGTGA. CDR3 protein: CASSLQGGWQETQYF. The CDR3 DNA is TGTGCCAGCAGCCTACAGGGAGGGTGGCAAGAGACCCAGTACTTC.

The CDR3: CASSQGIAGDKETQYF. CDR3 nucleotide sequence: TGTGCCAGCAGCCAGGGGATAGCGGGAGATAAAGAGACCCAGTACTTC. The chain joins TRBV4-2 to TRBJ2-5, with 9 nucleotides matching TRBD2. Germline V gives CDR1 LGHNA, CDR2 YNFKEQ. This CDR3 has 16 amino acids. The J segment lost 3 bases and the V segment lost 3 bases, leaving 8 bases of the junction unmatched.

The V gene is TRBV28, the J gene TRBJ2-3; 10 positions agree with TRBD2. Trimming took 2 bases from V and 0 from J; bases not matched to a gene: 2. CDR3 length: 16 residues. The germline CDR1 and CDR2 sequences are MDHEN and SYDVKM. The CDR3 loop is CASSLKGLASTDTQYF. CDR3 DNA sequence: TGTGCCAGCAGTTTAAAGGGACTAGCGAGCACAGATACGCAGTATTTT.

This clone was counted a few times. The CDR3 DNA sequence: TGTGCTAGTGGTCCCGGGCCGGGACAGGGCCGTTACGAGCAGTACTTC. Its translation: CASGPGPGQGRYEQYF. The rearrangement uses TRBV12-5 and TRBJ2-7; TRBD1 aligns across 9 bases. CDR3 length equals 16 residues. Germline lookup yields CDR1 LGHNT and CDR2 FRNRAP. V lost 5 bases and J lost 4; bases outside the gene matches: 12.